This T cell receptor (beta chain) was observed in a study of T cell responses to AZD1222 COVID-19 vaccine. Broader study findings: Targets within unmutated variant regions were reportedly found for nearly half of spike-specific TCRs. All repertoire sampling was performed exclusively after the peak T cell response. Recipients of two AZD1222 doses showed rising Spike-specific TCR breadth and depth. Females made up more of the donors, who were largely white British, and clonal diversity may have come out too low.

This table comes from immunoSEQ multiplex PCR, and its TCRdb copy is limited to in-frame clones, with some not included. The sample contains around 150,000 clones, roughly 85% of which appear only once. In regard to this clone: Its cognate antigen is unknown.

Germline V CDR1 and CDR2: SGHRS, YFSETQ. The CDR3 runs to 14 residues. V lost 0 bases to trimming and J lost 3 bases, with 9 bases between them. The source was peripheral blood, collected 28 days after the second dose of the MenACWY control vaccine. The chain combines TRBV5-1 with TRBJ1-1; D gene ambiguous. The TCR comes from an adult who received the MenACWY meningococcal vaccine as a control. Here the CDR3 DNA reads TGCGCCAGCAGCTTGGAGGGATTATACACTGAAGCTTTCTTT. Its protein is CASSLEGLYTEAFF.